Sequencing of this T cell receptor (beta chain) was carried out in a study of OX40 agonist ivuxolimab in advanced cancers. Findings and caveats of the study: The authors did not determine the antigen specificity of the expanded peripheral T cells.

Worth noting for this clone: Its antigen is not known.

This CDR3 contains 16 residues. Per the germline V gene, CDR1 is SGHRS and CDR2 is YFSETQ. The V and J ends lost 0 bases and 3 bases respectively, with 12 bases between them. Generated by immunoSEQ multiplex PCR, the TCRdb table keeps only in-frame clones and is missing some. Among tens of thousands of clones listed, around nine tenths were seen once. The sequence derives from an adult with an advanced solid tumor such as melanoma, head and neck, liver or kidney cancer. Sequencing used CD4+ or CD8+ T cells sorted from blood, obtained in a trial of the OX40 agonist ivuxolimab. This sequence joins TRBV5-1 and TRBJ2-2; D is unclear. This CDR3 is CASSLAGNSDTGELFF. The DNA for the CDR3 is TGCGCCAGCAGCTTGGCCGGCAACTCTGACACCGGGGAGCTGTTTTTT.